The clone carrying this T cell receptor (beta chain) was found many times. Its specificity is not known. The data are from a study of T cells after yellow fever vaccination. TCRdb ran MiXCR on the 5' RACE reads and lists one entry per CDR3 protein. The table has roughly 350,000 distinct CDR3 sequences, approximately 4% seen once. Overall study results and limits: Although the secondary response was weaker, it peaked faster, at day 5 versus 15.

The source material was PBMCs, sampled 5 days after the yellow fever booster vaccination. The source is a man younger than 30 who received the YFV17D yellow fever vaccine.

Here the CDR3 DNA reads TGTGCCAGCAGCTTAGTCTTCCTAGCGGGGGAAGATACGCAGTATTTT. Translation gives CASSLVFLAGEDTQYF. This rearrangement joins TRBV11-2 to TRBJ2-3, with TRBD2 matching 10 bases. This CDR3 is 16 amino acids long. V lost 1 base to trimming and J lost 5 bases; unmatched junction nucleotides: 6. Germline V CDR1 and CDR2: SGHAT, FQNNGV.